These T cell receptor beta chains were read from a single sample in a study of metastatic and nonmetastatic thyroid tumors. TCRdb reanalyzed the PCR reads via MiXCR. The sample has 4,000 to 5,000 clones, 25% to 30% seen once. The specimen was adjacent normal tissue. The receptors were gathered from a female donor with papillary thyroid cancer or a benign thyroid nodule (not recorded which). Some clones in this sample may be carry-over from other donors' samples. CDR3s include the opening cysteine and the closing phenylalanine or tryptophan. D genes are given only for firm matches. The size field is filled for only some rows; it gives once, few, many or a size class.

>-|TRBV5-6|TRBJ2-1|-
TGTGCCAGCACCTGGGAGGGGGCCAATGAGCAGTTCTTC
CASTWEGANEQFF
>few|TRBV6-2/TRBV6-3|TRBJ2-1|TRBD1
TGTGCCAGCAGTTACACCGACAGGGTCTATGAGCAGTTCTTC
CASSYTDRVYEQFF
>few|TRBV6-1|TRBJ2-3|TRBD2
TGTGCCAGCAGTTCGTCTAGCGGGAGAGGGAATACGCAGTATTTT
CASSSSSGRGNTQYF
>many|TRBV9|TRBJ2-1|TRBD2
TGTGCCAGCAGCGGGCCGGCGGGACTAGCGGAAGGGAGCTCCTACAATGAGCAGTTCTTC
CASSGPAGLAEGSSYNEQFF
>-|TRBV6-1|TRBJ2-5|-
TGTGCCAGCATACCGGCCAGGAAAGTATGGGGCGGTTCACAAGAGACCCAGTACTTC
CASIPARKVWGGSQETQYF
>-|TRBV5-8|TRBJ2-5|-
TGTGCCAGCAGCTTTTTATCGGCAGAGCAAGAGACCCAGTACTTC
CASSFLSAEQETQYF
>few|TRBV6-1|TRBJ2-1|-
TGTGCCAGCAGTGCCGGAAGGGAGCAGTTCTTC
CASSAGREQFF
>-|TRBV6-5|TRBJ2-1|TRBD2
TGTGCCAGCCAGGCGGGAGGGGTTGAGCAGTTCTTC
CASQAGGVEQFF
>few|TRBV20-1|TRBJ1-1|TRBD1
TGCAGTGCGCGGACAGGCCGTATGAACACTGAAGCTTTCTTT
CSARTGRMNTEAFF
>-|TRBV27|TRBJ2-7|TRBD1
TGTGCCAGCAGTCCTCGACAGGGTCTTCGCTACGAGCAGTACTTC
CASSPRQGLRYEQYF
>few|TRBV12-3/TRBV12-4|TRBJ2-7|-
TGTGCCAGCAGTTTAAAATCCACAAGCTCCTACGAGCAGTACTTC
CASSLKSTSSYEQYF
>medium-sized|TRBV10-3|TRBJ2-1|-
TGTGCCATCAGTGAGTCGGGACTGGCAAGCTCCTACAATGAGCAGTTCTTC
CAISESGLASSYNEQFF
>few|TRBV6-6|TRBJ1-2|-
TGTGCCAGCAGTTACCCCGACGGATTTACTAACTATGGCTACACCTTC
CASSYPDGFTNYGYTF
>-|TRBV5-1|TRBJ2-1|TRBD1
TGCGCCAGCAGCAGTGGGACAGGGGGCAATGAGCAGTTCTTC
CASSSGTGGNEQFF
>medium-sized|TRBV20-1|TRBJ2-7|-
TGCAGTGCTACCACCGGAGGGTACAGGAGCTCCTACGAGCAGTACTTC
CSATTGGYRSSYEQYF
>large|TRBV28|TRBJ1-4|-
TGTGCCAGCAGTTTTGGACAGTCAACTAATGAAAAACTGTTTTTT
CASSFGQSTNEKLFF
>-|TRBV11-2|TRBJ1-1|TRBD1
TGTGCCAGCAGGTCTAACAGGGGTCGGGACTCAGAAGCTTTCTTT
CASRSNRGRDSEAFF
>few|TRBV27|TRBJ1-6|-
TGTGCCAGCAGTTTAGGCGGCTATTCACCCCTCCAATTT
CASSLGGYSPLQF
>medium-sized|TRBV2|TRBJ2-1|-
TGTGCCAGCAGTGAGGCCCACTCCTACAATGAGCAGTTCTTC
CASSEAHSYNEQFF
>few|TRBV28|TRBJ2-1|TRBD1
TGTGCCAGCAGCTACGGGACAGGAAGCTCCTACAATGAGCAGTTCTTC
CASSYGTGSSYNEQFF
>few|TRBV7-9|TRBJ2-1|-
TGTGCCAGCAGCCGCGGGGACAATGAGCAGTTCTTC
CASSRGDNEQFF
>-|TRBV20-1|TRBJ1-1|TRBD1
TGCAGTGCTAGAGATTTTAGGCAGGGGGCTAGAGCTGAAGCTTTCTTT
CSARDFRQGARAEAFF
>many|TRBV5-4|TRBJ2-2|-
TGTGCCAGCAGCTTGGCGGGTTTCACCGGGGAGCTGTTTTTT
CASSLAGFTGELFF
>few|TRBV6-1|TRBJ1-2|TRBD1
TGTGCCAGCAGTGCATTACAGGGGTTCTATGGCTACACCTTC
CASSALQGFYGYTF
>large|TRBV12-3/TRBV12-4|TRBJ2-7|-
TGTGCCAGCAAGGGTCCTGGGAGCTCCTACGAGCAGTACTTC
CASKGPGSSYEQYF
>-|TRBV9|TRBJ2-3|-
TGTGCCAGCAGTGGCCGGTACAGGAGCACAGATACGCAGTATTTT
CASSGRYRSTDTQYF
>-|TRBV27|TRBJ2-1|-
TGTGCCAGCAGCTTATACAATGAGCAGTTCTTC
CASSLYNEQFF
>-|TRBV27|TRBJ2-7|TRBD1
TGTGCCAGCAGTTTTTCAGGGACAGGGGGCACCCCCTACGAGCAGTACTTC
CASSFSGTGGTPYEQYF
>-|TRBV11-2|TRBJ2-1|TRBD2
TGTGCCAGCAGAAATAGCGGGATGGGACCGTTCTTC
CASRNSGMGPFF
>-|TRBV6-1|TRBJ2-7|-
TGTGCCAGTTCGTCGGGGTACTACGAGCAGTACTTC
CASSSGYYEQYF
>medium-sized|TRBV6-6|TRBJ1-6|-
TGTGCCACAGCAGCAGGGCCAAGGGGTATAGGAGGGAATTCACCCCTCCACTTT
CATAAGPRGIGGNSPLHF
>-|TRBV19|TRBJ2-7|TRBD1
TGTGCCAGTAGTATAAGGATTTCCAGTTGGGACAGCTCCTACGAGCAGTACTTC
CASSIRISSWDSSYEQYF
>few|TRBV20-1|TRBJ1-2|TRBD1
TGCAGTGCTAGCCCTCGGACAGGGCAAGATCGCTACACCTTC
CSASPRTGQDRYTF
>few|TRBV27|TRBJ1-6|-
TGTGCCAGCAGGAGGGGGGCCCCCTATAATTCACCCCTCCACTTT
CASRRGAPYNSPLHF
>many|TRBV20-1|TRBJ2-1|TRBD2
TGCAGTGTTCTCGGGACTAGCGGGACAAATGAGCAGTTCTTC
CSVLGTSGTNEQFF
>-|TRBV7-9|TRBJ2-5|-
TGTCCCAGCAGCGCCGGGGATCAAGAGACCCAGTACTTC
CPSSAGDQETQYF
>many|TRBV20-1|TRBJ1-2|-
TGCAGTGCTAGAGATTATACCCGCATGGCTGGCTACACCTTC
CSARDYTRMAGYTF
>-|TRBV19|TRBJ2-2|-
TGTGCCAGTAGAGAGACAGGGAGGGGGACCGGGGAGCTGTTTTTT
CASRETGRGTGELFF
>few|TRBV6-1|TRBJ1-1|-
TGTGCCAGCAGAAGACAGTGGAACACTGAAGCTTTCTTT
CASRRQWNTEAFF
>medium-sized|TRBV20-1|TRBJ1-6|-
TGCAGTGCTAGAGATCCGGGGAGGGGCCCGGAGAATAATTCACCCCTCCACTTT
CSARDPGRGPENNSPLHF